Here is one T cell receptor beta chain with its context. In the original processing: Reference gene primer amplification yielded estimated nucleated cell counts. Method: immunoSEQ multiplex PCR; TCRdb's copy keeps in-frame clones and lacks some. The DNA gave D and trimming, while V, J and clone size come from that table. The sample holds about 250,000 clones; roughly 85% are singletons and the top ten take 3%. This sample was taken from a study of blood T cell repertoires in COVID-19. Study in general: Both acute and convalescent COVID-19 samples were obtained from the United States, Italy and Spain.

The TCR sequence derives from a woman under 40 with active or convalescent COVID-19. Material: peripheral blood.

This chain's CDR3 is CASSMGGFGGAQPQHF. CDR3 DNA: TGTGCCAGTAGTATGGGGGGTTTCGGGGGAGCTCAGCCCCAGCATTTT. J is TRBJ1-5 and V is TRBV19; D may be TRBD1 (5 bases). Germline assignment: CDR1 LNHDA and CDR2 SQIVND (reference sequence). Trimming took off 3 bases at V and 6 bases at J, with 18 bases between the two ends. This CDR3 is 16 amino acids long.